The clone carrying this T cell receptor (beta chain) was recorded only once. The sample contains more than one DNA sequence encoding this CDR3. Germline CDR1 SGDLS, CDR2 YYNGEE. V was shortened by 0 bases and J by 2 bases, with 9 bases between the two germline ends. The CDR3 spans 15 residues. This entry comes from a study of cytomegalovirus exposure and HLA in healthy donors. The protocol was immunoSEQ multiplex PCR, while the TCRdb copy is restricted to in-frame clones and leaves out a portion. Of 160,000 or so clones in the sample, 80% to 90% were seen once. The sequenced material came from PBMCs. The chain couples TRBV9 to TRBJ2-1; a weak D match, TRBD2 (7 bases). The receptor was isolated from a young woman in good health and CMV-seronegative. The CDR3 nucleotides are TGTGCCAGCAGCGTAGGCGGGGGCCCCTACAATGAGCAGTTCTTC. It specifies CASSVGGGPYNEQFF.